This passage covers 17 T cell receptor beta chains from one sample sequenced in a study of cytomegalovirus exposure and HLA in healthy donors. Produced via immunoSEQ multiplex PCR; TCRdb's table is partial and in-frame only. The data contain 65,000 to 90,000 clones, 70% to 90% of them singletons. Sample: PBMCs. These receptors were collected from a young woman in good health and CMV-seropositive.

J is TRBJ2-7 and V is TRBV12-1; TRBD2 is the table's D call, not checked against the DNA. TRBV12-1 is a pseudogene segment. The CDR3 contains 12 residues. The CDR3 protein is CASSSVVYEQYF. As DNA, the CDR3 is TGTGCCAGCAGCTCGGTGGTATACGAGCAGTACTTC.

V usage is TRBV4-3 and J usage is TRBJ2-1; the match to TRBD2 covers 7 bases. V lost 1 base and J lost 0; bases outside the gene matches: 12. The length of the CDR3 is 19 residues. Looked up from germline, CDR1 is LGHNA and CDR2 is YSLEER. The chain's CDR3 is CASSQVGLELDSSYNEQFF. In nucleotides, the CDR3 is TGCGCCAGCAGCCAAGTTGGACTAGAGTTGGATAGCTCCTACAATGAGCAGTTCTTC.

V gene TRBV7-2 combines with J gene TRBJ2-4, with a tentative D call TRBD1 (5 bases). V was trimmed by 1 base and J by 12 bases, leaving 10 bases between them. The CDR3 has 12 residues. The germline gives CDR1 SGHTA, CDR2 FQGNSA. CDR3 bases: TGTGCCAGCAGCTTAGGCCAGGGTGGTCAGTACTTC. Translated, it gives CASSLGQGGQYF.

The J gene is TRBJ1-1, the V gene TRBV27; 7 nucleotides agree with TRBD1. Germline CDR1 and CDR2: MNHEY and SMNVEV (reference sequence). The CDR3 runs 13 residues. J lost 3 bases, V lost 3 bases, and 1 base had no gene match. CDR3 in amino acids: CASSLGQYTEAFF. The DNA of the CDR3 is TGTGCCAGCAGTTTGGGACAGTACACTGAAGCTTTCTTT.

The rearrangement links TRBV19 to TRBJ2-5; no clear D gene. V lost 3 bases and J lost 5, with 19 bases in between. The CDR3 consists of 16 residues. Germline CDR1 LNHDA, CDR2 SQIVND (reference sequence). CDR3 region: CASSIGLYQVTETQYF. The CDR3 DNA reads TGTGCCAGTAGTATCGGCCTCTACCAGGTCACGGAGACCCAGTACTTC. The variable domain in full, completed from reference TRBV19 and TRBJ2-5, reads DGGITQSPKYLFRKEGQNVTLSCEQNLNHDAMYWYRQDPGQGLRLIYYSQIVNDFQKGDIAEGYSVSREKKESFPLTVTSAQKNPTAFYLCASSIGLYQVTETQYFGPGTRLLVL.

The chain recombines TRBV28 with TRBJ2-1, with D perhaps matching TRBD2 (5 bases). V was pared by 6 bases and J by 10 bases, with 16 bases between. Germline CDR1 and CDR2: MDHEN and SYDVKM. The CDR3 contains 13 residues. This CDR3 reads CASSRGYQREQFF. The CDR3 DNA sequence: TGTGCCAGCAGCCGAGGTTACCAGCGGGAGCAGTTCTTC.

The chain is built from TRBV5-4 and TRBJ2-7; TRBD2 matches 10 bases. The germline V gene encodes CDR1 SGHNT and CDR2 YYREEE (reference sequence). The CDR3 loop spans 15 amino acids. The ends lost 0 bases at V and 3 bases at J; junction bases unmatched: 3. The CDR3, as DNA: TGTGCCAGCAGCTTGGAACTAGCGGGGAGCTACGAGCAGTACTTC. This sequence encodes CASSLELAGSYEQYF.

The J gene is TRBJ2-5, the V gene TRBV18, with D maybe TRBD1 (5 bases). Deletions cut 1 base from V and 0 bases from J, with 6 bases between. This CDR3 comprises 14 residues. Germline V gives CDR1 KGHSH, CDR2 LQKENI. In DNA form, the CDR3 reads TGTGCCAGCTCACCACTCAGGGACCAAGAGACCCAGTACTTC. It translates to CASSPLRDQETQYF.

The chain uses TRBV4-2 and TRBJ1-1; perhaps TRBD1 as D (5 bases). Germline assignment: CDR1 LGHNA and CDR2 YNFKEQ. CDR3 length: 15 amino acids. V gave up 1 base and J gave up 0 bases, with 9 bases separating them. CDR3 residues: CASSQGAGLNTEAFF. The CDR3 DNA is TGTGCCAGCAGCCAAGGGGCAGGGTTGAACACTGAAGCTTTCTTT.

The V call is TRBV27, the J call TRBJ2-2, with a tentative D call TRBD2 (5 bases). The CDR3 extends over 17 amino acids. The V gene lost 1 base and the J gene lost 4 bases, with 16 bases spanning the gap. From germline, CDR1 is MNHEY and CDR2 SMNVEV (reference sequence). The CDR3 reads CASSLLSRLAGTGELFF. The DNA of the CDR3 is TGTGCCAGCAGTTTATTATCGCGGCTAGCTGGCACCGGGGAGCTGTTTTTT.

This clone appeared once. The V and J genes are TRBV6-5 and TRBJ1-2, with TRBD1 as a possible D gene (6 bases). Trimming removed 5 bases from V and 4 bases from J, with 11 bases in between. CDR1 and CDR2 from the germline V gene are MNHEY and SVGAGI. The CDR3 loop spans 13 amino acids. CDR3 region: CASSQQGVYGYTF. CDR3 coding DNA: TGTGCCAGCAGTCAACAGGGCGTCTATGGCTACACCTTC.

V and J are TRBV6-5 and TRBJ2-3, with D possibly TRBD2 on 6 matching bases. Trimming stripped 11 bases from V and 3 bases from J, with 12 bases between. The length of the CDR3 is 12 residues. Per germline, CDR1 MNHEY and CDR2 SVGAGI. The DNA for the CDR3 is TGTGCCGCTGGGCGGGGAACAGATACGCAGTATTTT. It encodes CAAGRGTDTQYF.

The J gene is TRBJ1-1, the V gene TRBV13; D gene unclear. The CDR3 is 15 residues long. Germline CDR1 reads PRHDT; CDR2 reads FYEKMQ (reference sequence). V was clipped by 6 bases and J by 0 bases, with 14 bases between them. The CDR3 loop reads CASSIRLSMNTEAFF. The DNA for the CDR3 is TGTGCCAGCAGTATTAGATTATCCATGAACACTGAAGCTTTCTTT.

This sequence joins TRBV9 and TRBJ1-5, with D possibly matching TRBD1 (5 bases). Germline loops: CDR1 SGDLS, CDR2 YYNGEE. The V and J ends lost 4 bases and 6 bases respectively, with 17 bases between them. The CDR3 covers 15 residues. As DNA, the CDR3 is TGTGCCAGCAGCAAAACCCAGGGCAGTGGTCAGCCCCAGCATTTT. Translating gives CASSKTQGSGQPQHF.

The chain employs TRBV5-4 and TRBJ2-1, with D possibly being TRBD2 (7 bases). Trimming took 6 bases from V and 7 from J, leaving 20 bases between them. Germline V gene data show CDR1 as SGHNT and CDR2 as YYREEE (reference sequence). CDR3 length: 15 amino acids. The CDR3 reads CASNPPGGAANEQFF. Written as DNA, the CDR3 is TGTGCCAGCAACCCCCCTGGGGGGGCCGCGAATGAGCAGTTCTTC.

The rearrangement links TRBV5-6 to TRBJ2-3; D not resolved. The CDR3 runs 11 residues. The V end was cut by 7 bases, the J end by 8 bases, with 11 bases between. Germline CDR1 is SGHDT and CDR2 is YYEEEE. In DNA form, the CDR3 reads TGTGCCAGCTCCAGAGGCGGTACGCAGTATTTT. Translated: CASSRGGTQYF.

The chain uses TRBV7-2 and TRBJ1-1; D may be TRBD1 (5 bases). Trimming took off 4 bases at V and 6 bases at J, with 15 bases between the two ends. Germline V gives CDR1 SGHTA, CDR2 FQGNSA. The CDR3 totals 14 residues. CDR3: CASSSSRARAEAFF. In nucleotides, the CDR3 is TGTGCCAGCAGCTCTTCCAGGGCTAGGGCTGAAGCTTTCTTT.